The 23 T cell receptor beta chains listed next were all sequenced from one sample in a study of Graves' ophthalmopathy and Graves' hyperthyroidism (dated by TCRdb to 2017 to 2018). Sequencing took place on an Illumina HiSeq 2000. For repertoire sequencing, the TCR beta CDR3 regions were amplified from RNA transcripts. The first round of RT-PCR was done with HTBI primers and the Qiagen OneStep RT-PCR kit, and was followed by a second round of multiplex PCR, then size selection and purification. TCRdb handled the public reads itself, with Q25 trimming in fastp and clone calling in MiXCR, and kept productive beta chains. Every entry covers one CDR3 protein and lists the most common genes and DNA from its rows. The table for this sample lists around 400,000 distinct CDR3 sequences; 15% to 20% of them were counted only once. The top ten hold about 1.4% of the sample. What was sequenced was peripheral blood. The receptor set was obtained from a woman younger than 35 with Graves' ophthalmopathy. Donor details come from another sample of the same person, matched by shared clones.

This clonotype was detected many times. J is TRBJ2-5 and V is TRBV6-2 or TRBV6-3; no definite D call. The CDR3 consists of 11 residues. V was cut by 0 bases and J by 14 bases, with 10 bases left in between. Germline V gene data show CDR1 as MNHEY and CDR2 as SVGEGT. In DNA form, the CDR3 reads TGTGCCAGCAGTTACTCTGTCAGATTTTACTTC. It codes for CASSYSVRFYF.

CDR3 region: CASSQPGGNTIYF. DNA for the CDR3: TGTGCCAGCAGCCAACCGGGTGGAAACACCATATATTTT. The chain has TRBV14 and TRBJ1-3, with D hard to call. The CDR3 totals 13 residues. Germline V lookup: CDR1 SGHDN, CDR2 FVKESK. Trimming took off 2 bases at V and 3 bases at J, with 5 bases between the two ends.

The chain uses TRBV11-2 and TRBJ2-7; D remains ambiguous. V lost 1 base and J 7 bases, leaving 11 bases between the germline ends. The CDR3 contains 13 residues. The V gene's germline CDR1 is SGHAT and CDR2 FQNNGV. The CDR3 DNA is TGTGCCAGCAGCTTAGCCACTGCGAGGGAGCAGTACTTC. Its translation: CASSLATAREQYF.

This clonotype was seen at least ten times. This chain joins TRBV27 and TRBJ2-5; D may match TRBD1 or TRBD2 (5 bases each). Trimming left V 3 bases short and J 0 bases short, with 11 bases between. CDR1 and CDR2 (germline): MNHEY, SMNVEV (reference sequence). The CDR3 contains 15 residues. The CDR3 loop reads CASSFGATYQETQYF. CDR3 nucleotides: TGTGCCAGCAGTTTCGGGGCTACGTACCAAGAGACCCAGTACTTC.

This clonotype showed up many times. The genes are TRBV28 and TRBJ2-7; TRBD1 agrees at 8 bases. CDR3 length: 16 amino acids. V lost 7 bases, J lost 5 bases, and 16 bases stayed unmatched. CDR1 MDHEN and CDR2 SYDVKM come from the germline V gene. In DNA form, the CDR3 reads TGTGCCAGCACCCCGTCCAGGCAGGGGGCATCGAACGAGCAGTACTTC. Protein sequence: CASTPSRQGASNEQYF.

Ten or more counts support this clonotype. The J gene is TRBJ2-5, the V gene TRBV10-2; D is unresolved. CDR3 length: 12 residues. V was pared by 5 bases and J by 4 bases, with 8 bases between. Per germline, CDR1 WSHSY and CDR2 SAAADI. CDR3 sequence: CASSYLLETQYF. The DNA for the CDR3 is TGCGCCAGCAGTTACTTACTAGAGACCCAGTACTTC.

This clonotype was picked up many times. This rearrangement joins TRBV29-1 to TRBJ2-7, with D perhaps matching TRBD2 (6 bases). The CDR3 is 11 amino acids. Germline V gives CDR1 SQVTM, CDR2 ANQGSEA. Trimming removed 3 bases at V and 6 bases at J, with 9 bases between. The CDR3 spells CSVDAGLEQYF. CDR3 nucleotides: TGCAGCGTTGACGCGGGGCTCGAGCAGTACTTC.

Ten or more counts support this clonotype. J is TRBJ2-5 and V is TRBV6-5; TRBD2 is a possible D gene (6 bases). V dropped 2 bases and J dropped 5 bases, with 9 bases sitting between them. Germline lookup yields CDR1 MNHEY and CDR2 SVGAGI. The CDR3 loop spans 13 amino acids. This CDR3 reads CASSYGGGETQYF. The CDR3 DNA follows: TGTGCCAGCAGTTACGGTGGGGGGGAGACCCAGTACTTC.

This clonotype was recorded many times. The rearrangement joins TRBV20-1 to TRBJ2-7; 12 bases line up with TRBD2. With 5 bases clipped from V and 2 bases from J, the junction kept 7 bases outside the gene matches. From germline, CDR1 is DFQATT and CDR2 SNEGSKA (reference sequence). This CDR3 has 15 amino acids. The CDR3 sequence: CSAWGLAGGAYEQYF. The DNA for the CDR3 is TGCAGTGCTTGGGGTCTAGCGGGGGGGGCCTACGAGCAGTACTTC.

In its sample, this clonotype was seen many times. DNA of the CDR3: TGTGCCAGCAGTACTGGGTCCCCCTATGGCTACACCTTC. Translated: CASSTGSPYGYTF. The chain combines TRBV12-3 or TRBV12-4 with TRBJ1-2; no definite D call. The CDR3 consists of 13 residues. V gave up 5 bases and J gave up 4 bases, with 11 bases separating them.

This clonotype was found many times. This sequence joins TRBV28 and TRBJ1-5, with TRBD1 as a possible D gene (6 bases). V lost 9 bases to trimming and J lost 6 bases, with 12 bases between them. The CDR3 is 12 amino acids. Germline V gene sequence: CDR1 MDHEN, CDR2 SYDVKM. The CDR3 DNA reads as TGTGCCAGTACAGGGCTGAGTCAGCCCCAGCATTTT. Translated, it gives CASTGLSQPQHF. The complete variable domain, with remaining parts taken from reference TRBV28 and TRBJ1-5, reads DVKVTQSSRYLVKRTGEKVFLECVQDMDHENMFWYRQDPGLGLRLIYFSYDVKMKEKGDIPEGYSVSREKKERFSLILESASTNQTSMYLCASTGLSQPQHFGDGTRLSIL.

V is TRBV5-1 and J is TRBJ2-7, with TRBD2 identical over 8 bases. V was clipped by 3 bases and J by 4 bases; unmatched bases: 6. The CDR3 covers 14 residues. Germline CDR1 SGHRS, CDR2 YFSETQ. CDR3 in DNA: TGCGCCAGCAGCTCGGGACTAGAACCTTACGAGCAGTACTTC. Its translation is CASSSGLEPYEQYF.

In its sample, this clonotype was seen many times. This rearrangement joins TRBV6-5 to TRBJ1-2; tentatively, D is TRBD1 (6 bases). V was pared by 0 bases and J by 2 bases, with 13 bases between. The germline V gene has CDR1 MNHEY and CDR2 SVGAGI. The CDR3 contains 16 residues. The DNA for the CDR3 is TGTGCCAGCAGTTACTCGGGGGCAGGGGAGAACTATGGCTACACCTTC. It yields the protein CASSYSGAGENYGYTF.

This clonotype was seen many times. The rearrangement joins TRBV28 to TRBJ2-5; D is perhaps TRBD1 or TRBD2 (5 bases each). The germline CDR1 and CDR2 sequences are MDHEN and SYDVKM. Trimming took off 3 bases at V and 5 bases at J, with 16 bases between the two ends. This CDR3 spans 15 amino acids. As DNA, the CDR3 is TGTGCCAGCAGTTTTGGGGCGGACCGGAGGGAGACCCAGTACTTC. As protein: CASSFGADRRETQYF.

The rearrangement links TRBV11-2 to TRBJ2-7; no clear D gene. The germline V and J ends were trimmed by 5 bases and 7 bases, with 9 bases remaining between them. The CDR3 runs 11 residues. Germline V CDR1 and CDR2: SGHAT, FQNNGV. The CDR3 is CASSPSWEQYF. The CDR3 region has the DNA TGTGCCAGCAGCCCAAGTTGGGAGCAGTACTTC.

This clonotype was observed at least ten times. CDR3 sequence (DNA): TGTGCCAGCAGTTACTCAGGCCTGCACGCCTACGAGCAGTACTTC. It specifies CASSYSGLHAYEQYF. The chain couples TRBV6-2 or TRBV6-3 to TRBJ2-7; D gene ambiguous. The CDR3 consists of 15 residues. Trimming took 0 bases from V and 2 from J, leaving 11 bases between them. CDR1 and CDR2 from the germline V gene are MNHEY and SVGEGT.

The V call is TRBV3-1, the J call TRBJ1-1; 7 nucleotides line up with TRBD1. Looked up from germline, CDR1 is LGHDT and CDR2 is YNNKEL (reference sequence). Trimming cost V 4 bases and J 10 bases; bases outside gene matches: 12. The CDR3 totals 14 residues. The CDR3 DNA reads TGTGCCAGCAGCCCCCAGACAGGGACTGTCCTAGCTTTCTTT. Encoded protein: CASSPQTGTVLAFF.

The chain combines TRBV6-5 with TRBJ2-7, with D uncertain. CDR1 is MNHEY and CDR2 is SVGAGI in the germline V gene. The V gene lost 2 bases and the J gene lost 0 bases, with 11 bases spanning the gap. The CDR3 spans 15 residues. This chain's CDR3 is CASSYGRHHSYEQYF. DNA of the CDR3: TGTGCCAGCAGTTACGGTAGACATCACTCCTACGAGCAGTACTTC.

The rearrangement uses TRBV6-2 or TRBV6-3 and TRBJ2-7; tentatively, D is TRBD2 (8 bases). The CDR3 totals 18 residues. The V gene's germline CDR1 is MNHEY and CDR2 SVGEGT. V gave up 6 bases and J gave up 1 base, with 25 bases separating them. The CDR3 region is CASRAEGASSGTSYEQYF. The CDR3 bases are TGTGCCAGCAGGGCGGAGGGGGCGAGTAGCGGGACATCCTACGAGCAGTACTTC.

This clonotype was counted many times. The rearrangement joins TRBV6-5 to TRBJ1-1; 8 bases fit TRBD1. In germline, CDR1 is MNHEY, CDR2 SVGAGI. J lost 1 base, V lost 6 bases, and 10 bases had no gene match. The CDR3 sequence is 16 residues long. The CDR3 is CASRGQGWVWNTEAFF. The CDR3 nucleotides read TGTGCCAGCAGAGGACAGGGTTGGGTTTGGAACACTGAAGCTTTCTTT.

This clonotype appeared many times. The chain recombines TRBV29-1 with TRBJ1-5; D uncertain. V lost 1 base and J 0 bases, leaving 4 bases between the germline ends. Germline V gene lookup returns CDR1 SQVTM and CDR2 ANQGSEA. This CDR3 has 13 residues. As DNA, the CDR3 is TGCAGCGTTGAAGGGGATAGCAATCAGCCCCAGCATTTT. This encodes CSVEGDSNQPQHF.

This clonotype was recorded at least ten times. In DNA form, the CDR3 reads TGCAGCGGTGTGGGGAACTATGGCTACACCTTC. It encodes CSGVGNYGYTF. The chain uses TRBV29-1 and TRBJ1-2; no clear D gene. Germline V lookup: CDR1 SQVTM, CDR2 ANQGSEA. This CDR3 spans 11 amino acids. Trimming removed 7 bases from V and 2 bases from J, with 8 bases in between.

V is TRBV10-3 and J is TRBJ1-5; perhaps TRBD1 as D (6 bases). CDR3 length equals 14 residues. Germline V gene sequence: CDR1 ENHRY, CDR2 SYGVKD. V gave up 10 bases and J gave up 0 bases, with 13 bases separating them. The CDR3 loop is CATTRDNSNQPQHF. CDR3 in DNA: TGTGCCACCACGAGGGACAATAGCAATCAGCCCCAGCATTTT.